The 27 T cell receptor beta chains below were found in one sample sequenced in a study of T-cell reconstitution after alpha-beta-depleted transplantation in children. The authors prepared the TCRbeta library with unique molecular identifiers. TCRdb re-analysed the PCR reads in MiXCR, keeping a single row per CDR3 protein. The table has 350,000 to 500,000 distinct CDR3 sequences, approximately 41% seen once; the top ten hold under 35%. Sequencing was performed on PBMCs, taken before TCRalphabeta/CD19-depleted stem cell transplant. Every receptor here comes from a girl aged 2-15 years with aplastic anemia, due to receive a stem cell transplant.

About this clonotype: Given a much more abundant clone one base away, this may be a read error. This chain links TRBV28 with TRBJ1-2; weak D call: TRBD1 (6 bases). Germline CDR1 reads MDHEN; CDR2 reads SYDVKM. Between the trimmed V and J ends, which lost 4 bases and 6 bases, there was a span of 27 bases. The CDR3 loop spans 18 amino acids. The CDR3 DNA reads as TGTGCCAGCAGTTGGTATACCGGGACAAGAGCGACCCACAATGGCTACACCTTC. It codes for CASSWYTGTRATHNGYTF.

About this clonotype itself: A much larger clone lies a single base off, so this may be a read error. The CDR3 loop reads CSARDANEQFF. Written as DNA, the CDR3 is TGCAGTGCTAGAGATGCGAATGAGCAGTTCTTC. The rearrangement uses TRBV20-1 and TRBJ2-1; D not resolved. V lost 0 bases, J lost 7 bases, and 4 bases lay in between. The CDR3 length is 11 residues. The germline gives CDR1 DFQATT, CDR2 SNEGSKA (reference sequence).

In its sample, this clonotype was seen a few times. This chain uses TRBV4-1 with TRBJ2-2; 11 positions match TRBD2. This CDR3 contains 20 residues. Trimming took 4 bases from V and 2 from J; bases not matched to a gene: 15. CDR1 and CDR2 (germline): MGHRA, YSYEKL. The CDR3 DNA reads TGCGCCAGCAGCCTATACTGGGGCCTAGCGGGAGGTGTTAACACCGGGGAGCTGTTTTTT. It is translated as CASSLYWGLAGGVNTGELFF.

This clonotype was recorded at least ten times. V and J are TRBV7-9 and TRBJ1-2, with D unclear. This CDR3 has 15 amino acids. The V gene's germline CDR1 is SEHNR and CDR2 FQNEAQ (reference sequence). V lost 1 base, J lost 2 bases, and 11 bases lay in between. CDR3 residues: CASSLGIVGNYGYTF. The CDR3 DNA reads TGTGCCAGCAGCTTAGGTATCGTGGGGAACTATGGCTACACCTTC.

The V call is TRBV5-1, the J call TRBJ2-1; the match to TRBD2 covers 8 bases. Germline V gene lookup returns CDR1 SGHRS and CDR2 YFSETQ. The CDR3 covers 16 residues. Germline trimming cut 4 bases from V and 9 bases from J; bases unmatched to any gene: 15. CDR3 sequence reads: CASSPGLARRSSEQFF. The CDR3 DNA sequence: TGCGCCAGCAGCCCCGGACTAGCCAGGCGCAGTAGTGAGCAGTTCTTC.

This clonotype appeared many times. The chain employs TRBV29-1 and TRBJ2-1; 8 bases align to TRBD2. The germline gives CDR1 SQVTM, CDR2 ANQGSEA. Trimming at V came to 2 bases and at J to 1 base, leaving 4 bases not matched to a gene. The length of the CDR3 is 15 residues. The CDR3 is CSVEPAGDSYNEQFF. The CDR3 region has the DNA TGCAGCGTTGAACCAGCGGGGGATTCCTACAATGAGCAGTTCTTC.

This clonotype was counted between two and nine times. The rearrangement links TRBV20-1 to TRBJ2-3; D possibly matches TRBD1 or TRBD2 (5 bases each). The germline CDR1 and CDR2 sequences are DFQATT and SNEGSKA (reference sequence). V was trimmed by 5 bases and J by 1 base, leaving 16 bases between them. This CDR3 contains 15 residues. In nucleotides, the CDR3 is TGCAGTGCTCCCGGGGCCCAGAGGGGCACAGATACGCAGTATTTT. It is translated as CSAPGAQRGTDTQYF.

This clonotype was seen only a few times. The chain recombines TRBV6-1 with TRBJ2-5; D is possibly TRBD2 (5 bases). V shed 5 bases and J shed 1 base, with 14 bases lying between them. This CDR3 is 15 amino acids long. The germline V gene encodes CDR1 MNHNS and CDR2 SASEGT. In DNA, the CDR3 is TGTGCCAGCAGTCCTTTGGGAACTAGCCAAGAGACCCAGTACTTC. Protein sequence: CASSPLGTSQETQYF.

The chain employs TRBV6-5 and TRBJ2-7, with D possibly matching TRBD1 (5 bases). This CDR3 comprises 15 residues. The germline V gene has CDR1 MNHEY and CDR2 SVGAGI. V lost 2 bases and J 5 bases, leaving 16 bases between the germline ends. Here the CDR3 reads CASSYTGQMLNEQYF. The CDR3, as DNA: TGTGCCAGCAGTTACACCGGACAAATGCTAAACGAGCAGTACTTC.

This chain links TRBV7-3 with TRBJ2-5; a weak D match, TRBD1 (6 bases). This CDR3 is built from 14 residues. Trimming stripped 1 base from V and 4 bases from J, with 10 bases between. Germline loops: CDR1 SGHTA, CDR2 FQGTGA. The chain's CDR3 is CASSLSVGGETQYF. The CDR3 region has the DNA TGTGCCAGCAGCTTAAGTGTAGGGGGAGAGACCCAGTACTTC.

In this sample, this clonotype turned up once. The rearrangement links TRBV7-2 to TRBJ2-7; TRBD2 matches 8 bases. The CDR3 spans 15 residues. J was trimmed by 4 bases and V by 5 bases; bases with no gene match: 10. Germline loops: CDR1 SGHTA, CDR2 FQGNSA. CDR3 in DNA: TGTGCCAGCAGCCCAGGGCCTGCTAGCGGGTACGAGCAGTACTTC. Amino acids: CASSPGPASGYEQYF.

The rearrangement uses TRBV7-2 and TRBJ2-5, with D hard to call. V was pared by 5 bases and J by 7 bases, with 23 bases between. The CDR3 spans 16 residues. In germline, CDR1 is SGHTA, CDR2 FQGNSA. CDR3 bases: TGTGCCAGCAGCCGGTATCTTGGGCGTAGTTCGGGGACCCAGTACTTC. Residues: CASSRYLGRSSGTQYF.

This clonotype was found many times. The rearrangement joins TRBV4-1 to TRBJ2-7; D ambiguous. The CDR3 has 12 amino acids. Germline loops: CDR1 MGHRA, CDR2 YSYEKL. Deletions cut 2 bases from V and 6 bases from J, with 8 bases between. CDR3 DNA sequence: TGCGCCAGCAGCCAAATAGCTAGCGAGCAGTACTTC. This translates into CASSQIASEQYF.

The V and J genes are TRBV3-1 and TRBJ1-4; no reliable D call. Germline CDR1 is LGHDT and CDR2 is YNNKEL (reference sequence). This CDR3 comprises 15 residues. With 5 bases removed from V and 1 base from J, the gap between germline ends came to 11 bases. CDR3 nucleotide sequence: TGTGCCAGCAGCAAGGCTGGCGGAACTAATGAAAAACTGTTTTTT. This codes for CASSKAGGTNEKLFF.

The chain uses TRBV20-1 and TRBJ1-1, with D possibly matching TRBD1 (6 bases). The CDR3 loop spans 14 amino acids. Trimming took 0 bases from V and 5 from J, leaving 13 bases between them. The germline V gene has CDR1 DFQATT and CDR2 SNEGSKA (reference sequence). CDR3 in amino acids: CSARDRGRSTEAFF. The DNA for the CDR3 is TGCAGTGCTAGAGACAGGGGTCGAAGTACTGAAGCTTTCTTT.

Note on this clonotype: A much larger clone differs by one base, so this may be a read error. This chain joins TRBV3-1 and TRBJ2-5; 8 bases fit TRBD2. The CDR3 has 15 residues. Germline assignment: CDR1 LGHDT and CDR2 YNNKEL (reference sequence). CDR3 region: CACSQTSGGRETQYF. The CDR3 DNA sequence: TGTGCCTGCAGCCAAACTAGCGGAGGACGGGAGACCCAGTACTTC.

The V and J genes are TRBV5-1 and TRBJ1-1, with a weak D call TRBD1 (5 bases). There are 15 residues in the CDR3. Germline assignment: CDR1 SGHRS and CDR2 YFSETQ. V dropped 2 bases and J dropped 1 base, with 12 bases sitting between them. CDR3 bases: TGCGCCAGCAGCTTATCCAGGGAGAAGAACACTGAAGCTTTCTTT. It encodes CASSLSREKNTEAFF.

The V call is TRBV15, the J call TRBJ2-7; 9 nucleotides agree with TRBD1. The V gene end was trimmed by 1 base and the J gene end by 4 bases; junction bases not matched to a gene: 2. This CDR3 region has 14 residues. Per germline, CDR1 LNHNV and CDR2 YYDKDF (reference sequence). The CDR3 spells CATSRGTGVYEQYF. The DNA for the CDR3 is TGTGCCACCAGCAGAGGGACAGGGGTTTACGAGCAGTACTTC.

This clonotype was detected only a few times. J is TRBJ1-3 and V is TRBV14; D not certain. The germline V gene has CDR1 SGHDN and CDR2 FVKESK. The V end was cut by 0 bases, the J end by 0 bases, with 3 bases between. CDR3 size: 14 residues. The CDR3 is CASSQDSSGNTIYF. As DNA, the CDR3 is TGTGCCAGCAGCCAAGACAGCTCTGGAAACACCATATATTTT.

This clonotype appeared a few times. The gene calls are TRBV4-1 and TRBJ2-3; D perhaps matches TRBD1 (5 bases). V gave up 3 bases and J gave up 2 bases, with 9 bases separating them. The CDR3 runs to 14 residues. Germline V gene data show CDR1 as MGHRA and CDR2 as YSYEKL. The CDR3 here is CASSQSGFTDTQYF. The DNA of the CDR3 is TGCGCCAGCAGCCAGTCAGGGTTCACAGATACGCAGTATTTT.

The gene calls are TRBV6-5 and TRBJ2-7; D perhaps matches TRBD1 (6 bases). Germline V lookup: CDR1 MNHEY, CDR2 SVGAGI. There are 14 residues in the CDR3. V gave up 0 bases and J gave up 6 bases, with 12 bases separating them. CDR3 sequence (DNA): TGTGCCAGCAGTTACTCGATCCAGGGGACCGAGCAGTACTTC. Residues: CASSYSIQGTEQYF.

The J gene is TRBJ2-1, the V gene TRBV5-5; 11 bases map to TRBD1. Germline loops: CDR1 SGHKS, CDR2 YYEKEE (reference sequence). V was pared by 0 bases and J by 10 bases, with 9 bases of the junction left unmatched. The CDR3 contains 16 residues. CDR3 region: CASSLVDRGLSAEQFF. DNA of the CDR3: TGTGCCAGCAGCTTGGTGGACAGGGGGCTCTCAGCCGAGCAGTTCTTC.

The gene calls are TRBV7-9 and TRBJ2-3; TRBD2 agrees at 7 bases. Germline trimming cut 5 bases from V and 4 bases from J; bases unmatched to any gene: 15. Germline values: CDR1 SEHNR, CDR2 FQNEAQ (reference sequence). The length of the CDR3 is 17 residues. The CDR3 reads CASSPGGGGRASDTQYF. DNA for the CDR3: TGTGCCAGCAGCCCAGGAGGCGGCGGGAGAGCCTCAGATACGCAGTATTTT. The full variable domain, in which reference TRBV7-9 and TRBJ2-3 provide the parts outside the CDR3, is DTGVSQNPRHKITKRGQNVTFRCDPISEHNRLYWYRQTLGQGPEFLTYFQNEAQLEKSRLLSDRFSAERPKGSFSTLEIQRTEQGDSAMYLCASSPGGGGRASDTQYFGPGTRLTVL.

A word on this clonotype: A read error may be the cause here, since a much bigger clone is one base away. The rearrangement links TRBV5-1 to TRBJ2-3; D may be TRBD2 (6 bases). Looked up from germline, CDR1 is SGHRS and CDR2 is YFSETQ. This CDR3 region has 19 residues. Trimming took off 5 bases at V and 6 bases at J, with 31 bases between the two ends. The CDR3 DNA reads as TGCGCCAGCAGAGTTGGGTGGCGTGTTGCCGTCGTTCGGGAGGATACGCAGTATTTT. Its translation: CASRVGWRVAVVREDTQYF.

A few counts support this clonotype. J is TRBJ2-3 and V is TRBV7-3, with 13 bases aligning to TRBD2. J lost 4 bases, V lost 5 bases, and 15 bases had no gene match. The CDR3 extends over 19 amino acids. Germline V gene data show CDR1 as SGHTA and CDR2 as FQGTGA. CDR3 coding DNA: TGTGCCAGCAGCCCCCGGGGCTCTAGGACTAGCGGGAGTTCAGATACGCAGTATTTT. It encodes CASSPRGSRTSGSSDTQYF.

There are a few counts of this clonotype. The gene calls are TRBV5-4 and TRBJ2-1; D is possibly TRBD1 (5 bases). The CDR3 is 15 amino acids. Deletions cut 2 bases from V and 10 bases from J, with 19 bases between. Germline V lookup: CDR1 SGHNT, CDR2 YYREEE (reference sequence). This CDR3 is CASSFFASGAKEQFF. The CDR3 region has the DNA TGTGCCAGCAGCTTTTTCGCAAGTGGGGCGAAAGAGCAGTTCTTC.

This sequence joins TRBV7-2 and TRBJ2-3, with D tentatively TRBD2 (6 bases). The CDR3 length is 14 residues. V shed 2 bases and J shed 6 bases, with 12 bases lying between them. Germline-derived CDR1 and CDR2 are SGHTA and FQGNSA. CDR3 residues: CASSLSGVGDTQYF. CDR3 sequence (DNA): TGTGCCAGCAGCTTATCGGGAGTAGGCGATACGCAGTATTTT.